The entry that follows covers one TCR beta chain sequence. The antigen remains undetermined. Unmatched junction bases numbered 9, after V lost 3 bases and J lost 4 bases. This CDR3 contains 16 residues. Per germline, CDR1 MGHDK and CDR2 SYGVNS. The table came from immunoSEQ multiplex PCR; TCRdb's copy has only in-frame clones and leaves some out. The profile covers about 490,000 clones, with around 80% appearing a single time and 13% taken by the ten largest. All donors qualified as healthy HIV-negative adults and had experienced no recent acute infections or vaccinations. The data originate from a study of shared clonotypes between healthy human individuals. Study-wide findings and caveats: Represented diversity, genetic and exposure-history alike, was limited by few donors.

The chain employs TRBV25-1 and TRBJ2-7, with 10 bases fitting TRBD2. This TCR was sampled from a woman aged 40 to 50 in good health. Some clones in this sample may be carry-over from other donors' samples. The source material was PBMCs. In DNA, the CDR3 is TGTGCCAGCAGTGAGGGGACTAGCGCCGAGATTTACGAGCAGTACTTC. Its translation is CASSEGTSAEIYEQYF.